This TCR beta chain is drawn from a study of CD4 T cells in relation to SARS-CoV-2 and coronaviruses. Study information: Convalescent patients were 8 males and a handful of females; two were Hispanic.

TCRdb's table, derived via immunoSEQ multiplex PCR, lists solely in-frame clones and lacks some. This table has more than 30,000 clones, 70% to 90% appearing once. Note on this clone: The target antigen is unknown.

Study outcomes and limitations: In 55% to 75% of donors, memory CD4+ clonotypes crossrecognized SARS-CoV-2 and at least one common cold coronavirus spike. Pre-pandemic and post-infection samples never came from the same donor. Compared with monoreactive clones, crossreactive clones showed significantly weaker SARS-CoV-2 expansion.

The sample comprised memory CD4+ T cells from PBMCs. The sequence came from an adult with COVID-19.

The CDR3 region has the DNA TGTGCCACCAGTGATGACAGGGTGGCAGATACGCAGTATTTT. It encodes CATSDDRVADTQYF. The chain combines TRBV24-1 with TRBJ2-3, with 7 bases that match TRBD1. In germline, CDR1 is KGHDR, CDR2 SFDVKD. The trim removed 3 bases at V and 4 bases at J, leaving 3 bases unmatched. The CDR3 loop spans 14 amino acids.